This entry lists 20 T cell receptor beta chains sequenced from one sample in a study of T-cell reconstitution after alpha-beta-depleted transplantation in children. The library targeted TCRbeta and was prepared with unique molecular identifiers. TCRdb called the PCR reads again in MiXCR, with one record for every CDR3 protein. The sample records approximately 80,000 distinct CDR3 sequences, less than 15% being singletons. This material consisted of PBMCs, mostly from graft donor cells, taken 180 days after TCRalphabeta/CD19-depleted stem cell transplant. These receptors were taken from a male patient aged 2 to 10 who had a stem cell transplant for acute lymphoblastic leukemia, so the T cells may come from the graft donor.

This clonotype was picked up many times. The rearrangement links TRBV7-3 to TRBJ2-1; weak D call: TRBD2 (7 bases). The CDR3 is 15 residues long. Germline V gene data show CDR1 as SGHTA and CDR2 as FQGTGA. The germline V and J ends were trimmed by 5 bases and 1 base, with 12 bases remaining between them. CDR3 DNA: TGTGCCAGCAGCGCGGGGGCCTGGTCCTACAATGAGCAGTTCTTC. Its protein product is CASSAGAWSYNEQFF. Looking up the rest from reference TRBV7-3 and TRBJ2-1 gives the full variable domain: GAGVSQTPSNKVTEKGKYVELRCDPISGHTALYWYRQSLGQGPEFLIYFQGTGAADDSGLPNDRFFAVRPEGSVSTLKIQRTERGDSAVYLCASSAGAWSYNEQFFGPGTRLTVL.

This clonotype was observed a few times. CDR3 bases: TGCAGTGCCGAGGACAGGAGCACAGATACGCAGTATTTT. It is translated as CSAEDRSTDTQYF. V usage is TRBV20-1 and J usage is TRBJ2-3; 7 bases line up with TRBD1. The V and J ends lost 6 bases and 0 bases, in that order; junction bases with no gene match: 3. Germline CDR1 and CDR2: DFQATT and SNEGSKA (reference sequence). The CDR3 totals 13 residues.

Worth noting for this clonotype: No conserved phenylalanine or tryptophan ends this CDR3, so it is likely a read error. The DNA of the CDR3 is TGCAGCTATAGGGGGAGTTTCACAGATACGCAGTATTAT. Its translation: CSYRGSFTDTQYY. The V call is TRBV29-1, the J call TRBJ2-3; D perhaps matches TRBD1 (6 bases). V was clipped by 8 bases and J by 2 bases, with 14 bases between them. CDR3 length: 13 residues. The germline gives CDR1 SQVTM, CDR2 ANQGSEA.

This CDR3 reads CASSQDRPLGETQYF. In nucleotides, the CDR3 is TGTGCCAGCAGCCAAGATCGCCCCCTTGGAGAGACCCAGTACTTC. The chain links TRBV3-1 to TRBJ2-5, with unresolved D. This CDR3 is built from 15 residues. Between the trimmed V and J ends, which lost 0 bases and 4 bases, there was a span of 12 bases. CDR1 and CDR2 from the germline V gene are LGHDT and YNNKEL (reference sequence).

The chain recombines TRBV2 with TRBJ2-1, with D tentatively TRBD2 (6 bases). This CDR3 is 15 amino acids long. V was shortened by 0 bases and J by 5 bases, with 11 bases between the two germline ends. Per germline, CDR1 SNHLY and CDR2 FYNNEI. The CDR3 region is CASSEATSRHNEQFF. DNA for the CDR3: TGTGCCAGCAGTGAAGCAACTAGCCGACACAATGAGCAGTTCTTC.

This clonotype occurred a few times. The chain uses TRBV24-1 and TRBJ1-5; 7 nucleotides line up with TRBD1. This CDR3 spans 14 amino acids. In germline, CDR1 is KGHDR, CDR2 SFDVKD. Germline trimming cut 9 bases from V and 4 bases from J; bases unmatched to any gene: 8. The CDR3 region is CATAGTVPNQPQHF. CDR3 bases: TGTGCCACCGCAGGGACAGTCCCGAATCAGCCCCAGCATTTT.

This clonotype occurred a few times. The chain is built from TRBV20-1 and TRBJ1-4; a weak D match, TRBD1 (6 bases). This CDR3 is built from 15 residues. Trimming shortened V by 1 base and J by 0 bases, and 9 bases separated the two germline ends. The V gene's germline CDR1 is DFQATT and CDR2 SNEGSKA (reference sequence). This CDR3 is CSARGRGTTNEKLFF. The CDR3, as DNA: TGCAGTGCTAGAGGAAGGGGGACAACTAATGAAAAACTGTTTTTT.

This clonotype appeared a few times. The chain employs TRBV3-1 and TRBJ2-6; D is undetermined. Germline-derived CDR1 and CDR2 are LGHDT and YNNKEL (reference sequence). The CDR3 is 18 amino acids. The V end was cut by 2 bases, the J end by 0 bases, with 14 bases between. Here the CDR3 DNA reads TGTGCCAGCAGCCAATCAAACGCTCTGGGCTCTGGGGCCAACGTCCTGACTTTC. It translates to CASSQSNALGSGANVLTF.

This clonotype is medium-sized within its sample. This chain joins TRBV12-3 or TRBV12-4 and TRBJ1-6; D unclear. This CDR3 contains 17 residues. With 5 bases removed from V and 3 bases from J, the gap between germline ends came to 17 bases. The CDR3 sequence is CASSQWTHTFYNSPLHF. CDR3 DNA sequence: TGTGCCAGCAGTCAGTGGACCCATACGTTCTATAATTCACCCCTCCACTTT.

The gene calls are TRBV27 and TRBJ2-5; the D gene is possibly TRBD2 (6 bases). The CDR3 extends over 16 amino acids. Germline V gives CDR1 MNHEY, CDR2 SMNVEV (reference sequence). V was pared by 0 bases and J by 3 bases, with 14 bases between. For the CDR3, the DNA is TGTGCCAGCAGTTTATCGATAGGACTATCCGAAGAGACCCAGTACTTC. It is translated as CASSLSIGLSEETQYF.

This clonotype was counted between two and nine times. The chain has TRBV4-2 and TRBJ2-3; 7 bases map to TRBD1. Germline-derived CDR1 and CDR2 are LGHNA and YNFKEQ. V gave up 5 bases and J gave up 6 bases; unmatched junction bases: 11. The CDR3 totals 15 residues. In DNA, the CDR3 is TGTGCCAGCAGCGGCCACAGGGGAATGGGGGATACGCAGTATTTT. Protein sequence: CASSGHRGMGDTQYF.

This clonotype was detected only a few times. The genes are TRBV9 and TRBJ1-5; no clear D gene. The CDR3 runs 15 residues. V was clipped by 4 bases and J by 4 bases, with 15 bases between them. CDR1 SGDLS and CDR2 YYNGEE come from the germline V gene. The CDR3 DNA reads TGTGCCAGCAGCCCGACGAGCGGAATAAATCAGCCCCAGCATTTT. Translated, it gives CASSPTSGINQPQHF. The variable domain in full, completed from reference TRBV9 and TRBJ1-5, reads DSGVTQTPKHLITATGQRVTLRCSPRSGDLSVYWYQQSLDQGLQFLIQYYNGEERAKGNILERFSAQQFPDLHSELNLSSLELGDSALYFCASSPTSGINQPQHFGDGTRLSIL.

This clonotype was recorded a few times. CDR3 bases: TGTGCCATCAAGCAGGGACAGGGGCCGAGGGATTCACCCCTCCACTTT. It specifies CAIKQGQGPRDSPLHF. V and J are TRBV10-3 and TRBJ1-6; 10 nucleotides agree with TRBD1. The J segment lost 8 bases and the V segment lost 7 bases, leaving 11 bases of the junction unmatched. The CDR3 length is 16 residues. CDR1 ENHRY and CDR2 SYGVKD come from the germline V gene.

The V call is TRBV7-6, the J call TRBJ2-7; D remains unclear. The V and J ends lost 5 bases and 5 bases respectively, with 10 bases between them. The CDR3 length is 12 residues. The germline gives CDR1 SGHVS, CDR2 FNYEAQ. Here the CDR3 reads CASSPTDHEQYF. Written as DNA, the CDR3 is TGTGCCAGCAGCCCGACGGATCACGAGCAGTACTTC.

The V gene is TRBV27, the J gene TRBJ2-4; D not resolved. Deletions cut 8 bases from V and 8 bases from J, with 13 bases between. Looked up from germline, CDR1 is MNHEY and CDR2 is SMNVEV (reference sequence). The CDR3 spans 12 residues. CDR3 bases: TGTGCCAGCTGGGATCCCCCCCACATTCAGTACTTC. Protein sequence: CASWDPPHIQYF.

There are a few counts of this clonotype. CDR3 region: CSDTGFSTDTQYF. As DNA, the CDR3 is TGCAGCGATACAGGGTTTAGCACAGATACGCAGTATTTT. V gene TRBV29-1 combines with J gene TRBJ2-3; a possible D gene is TRBD1 (6 bases). Germline assignment: CDR1 SQVTM and CDR2 ANQGSEA. The CDR3 is made up of 13 amino acids. Trimming removed 7 bases from V and 0 bases from J, with 11 bases in between.

This clonotype has just a few counts. The chain carries TRBV4-3 and TRBJ1-1, with unresolved D. Germline assignment: CDR1 LGHNA and CDR2 YSLEER. V was trimmed by 4 bases and J by 2 bases, leaving 17 bases between them. CDR3 length equals 16 residues. CDR3 nucleotide sequence: TGCGCCAGCAGCCGACGTTACCCGGCCGGCAACACTGAAGCTTTCTTT. Protein sequence: CASSRRYPAGNTEAFF.

V usage is TRBV7-2 and J usage is TRBJ2-7, with D possibly TRBD2 on 6 matching bases. The CDR3 is made up of 15 amino acids. The V gene's germline CDR1 is SGHTA and CDR2 FQGNSA. The V gene lost 3 bases and the J gene lost 6 bases, with 18 bases spanning the gap. CDR3 nucleotides: TGTGCCAGCAGCTTTCGCGGGACGGATATTGGCGAGCAGTACTTC. Translation gives CASSFRGTDIGEQYF.

The sample holds a few counts of this clonotype. The chain combines TRBV12-3 or TRBV12-4 with TRBJ2-5; TRBD2 aligns across 10 bases. The CDR3 extends over 15 amino acids. Trimming at V came to 6 bases and at J to 6 bases, leaving 10 bases not matched to a gene. The CDR3 nucleotides are TGTGCCAGCAGCTATAGAGCGGGGGGGCAGAAGACCCAGTACTTC. It encodes CASSYRAGGQKTQYF.

The V gene is TRBV18, the J gene TRBJ1-2; 11 bases match TRBD1. Losses at the gene ends were 3 bases for V and 1 base for J; bases not matched to a gene: 4. The germline V gene has CDR1 KGHSH and CDR2 LQKENI. This CDR3 region has 16 residues. The DNA of the CDR3 is TGTGCCAGCTCACCTCAGGACAGGGGGCTTAACTATGGCTACACCTTC. It is translated as CASSPQDRGLNYGYTF.